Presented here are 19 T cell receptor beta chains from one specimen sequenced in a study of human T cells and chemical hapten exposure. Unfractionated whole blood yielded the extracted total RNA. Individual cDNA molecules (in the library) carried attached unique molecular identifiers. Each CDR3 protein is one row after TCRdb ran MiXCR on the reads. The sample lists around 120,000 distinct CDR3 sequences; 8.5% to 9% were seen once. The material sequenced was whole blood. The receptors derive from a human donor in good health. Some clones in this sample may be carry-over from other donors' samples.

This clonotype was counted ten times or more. The CDR3 sequence: CASSLGGVGQPQHF. DNA of the CDR3: TGTGCCAGCAGCTTAGGTGGGGTAGGTCAGCCCCAGCATTTT. The chain joins TRBV7-2 to TRBJ1-5, with D unclear. The CDR3 sequence is 14 residues long. In germline, CDR1 is SGHTA, CDR2 FQGNSA. V lost 1 base and J 6 bases, leaving 10 bases between the germline ends. Based on the CDR3 plus reference TRBV7-2 and TRBJ1-5, the full variable domain is GAGVSQSPSNKVTEKGKDVELRCDPISGHTALYWYRQSLGQGLEFLIYFQGNSAPDKSGLPSDRFSAERTGGSVSTLTIQRTQQEDSAVYLCASSLGGVGQPQHFGDGTRLSIL.

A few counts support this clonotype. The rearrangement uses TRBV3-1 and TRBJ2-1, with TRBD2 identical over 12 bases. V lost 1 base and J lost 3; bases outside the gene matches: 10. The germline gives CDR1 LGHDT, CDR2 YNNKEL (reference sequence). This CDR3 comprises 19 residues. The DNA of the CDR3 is TGTGCCAGCAGCCAAGGACTAGCGGGGGCGCAACGACGCTACAATGAGCAGTTCTTC. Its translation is CASSQGLAGAQRRYNEQFF.

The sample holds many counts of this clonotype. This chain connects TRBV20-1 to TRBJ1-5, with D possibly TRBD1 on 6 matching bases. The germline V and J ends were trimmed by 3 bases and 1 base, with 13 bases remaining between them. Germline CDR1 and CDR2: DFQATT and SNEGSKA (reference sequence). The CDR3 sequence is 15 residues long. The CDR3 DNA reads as TGCAGTGCTAGCCCCACAGGGTTGAGCAATCAGCCCCAGCATTTT. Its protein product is CSASPTGLSNQPQHF.

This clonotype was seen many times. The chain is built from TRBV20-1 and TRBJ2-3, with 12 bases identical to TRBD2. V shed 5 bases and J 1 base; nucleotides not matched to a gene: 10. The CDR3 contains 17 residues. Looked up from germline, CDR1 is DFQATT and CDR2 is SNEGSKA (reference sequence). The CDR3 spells CSAPLAGGPLRTDTQYF. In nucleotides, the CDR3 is TGCAGTGCTCCTCTAGCGGGGGGGCCTCTTCGCACAGATACGCAGTATTTT.

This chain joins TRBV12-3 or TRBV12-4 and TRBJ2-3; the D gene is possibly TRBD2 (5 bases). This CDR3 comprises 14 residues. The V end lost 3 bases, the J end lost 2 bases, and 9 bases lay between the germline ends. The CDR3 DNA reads TGTGCCAGCAGTTTGGAGGCGGTCACAGATACGCAGTATTTT. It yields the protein CASSLEAVTDTQYF.

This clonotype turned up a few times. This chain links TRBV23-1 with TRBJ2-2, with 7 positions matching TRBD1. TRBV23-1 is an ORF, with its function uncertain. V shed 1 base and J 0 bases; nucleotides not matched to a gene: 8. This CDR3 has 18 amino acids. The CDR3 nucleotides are TGCGCCAGCAGTCAATACCGACAGGGTATCGCGAACACCGGGGAGCTGTTTTTT. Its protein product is CASSQYRQGIANTGELFF.

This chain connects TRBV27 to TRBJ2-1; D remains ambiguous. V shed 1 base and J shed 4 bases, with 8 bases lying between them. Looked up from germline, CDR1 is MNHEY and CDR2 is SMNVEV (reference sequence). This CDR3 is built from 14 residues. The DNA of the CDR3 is TGTGCCAGCAGTTTATATGGGTTGTACAATGAGCAGTTCTTC. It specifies CASSLYGLYNEQFF.

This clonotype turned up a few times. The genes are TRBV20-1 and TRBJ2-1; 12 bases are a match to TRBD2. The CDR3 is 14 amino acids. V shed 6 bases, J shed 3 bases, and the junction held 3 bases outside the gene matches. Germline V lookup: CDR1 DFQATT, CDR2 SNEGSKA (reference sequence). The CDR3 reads CSARTSGDYNEQFF. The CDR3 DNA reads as TGCAGTGCAAGGACTAGCGGGGACTACAATGAGCAGTTCTTC.

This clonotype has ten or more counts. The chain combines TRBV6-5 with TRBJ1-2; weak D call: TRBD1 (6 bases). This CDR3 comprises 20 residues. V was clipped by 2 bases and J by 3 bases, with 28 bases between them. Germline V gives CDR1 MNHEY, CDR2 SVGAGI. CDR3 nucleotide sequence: TGTGCCAGCAGTTACGACGGTGGGAGCCGGGGGGGCAGGGGAGACTATGGCTACACCTTC. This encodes CASSYDGGSRGGRGDYGYTF.

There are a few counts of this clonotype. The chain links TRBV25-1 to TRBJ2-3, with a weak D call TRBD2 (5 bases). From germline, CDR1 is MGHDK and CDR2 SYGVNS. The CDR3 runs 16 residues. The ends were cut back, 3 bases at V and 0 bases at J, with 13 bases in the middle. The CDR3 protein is CASSDRRGTSTDTQYF. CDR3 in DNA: TGTGCCAGCAGTGACCGTCGGGGAACTAGCACAGATACGCAGTATTTT.

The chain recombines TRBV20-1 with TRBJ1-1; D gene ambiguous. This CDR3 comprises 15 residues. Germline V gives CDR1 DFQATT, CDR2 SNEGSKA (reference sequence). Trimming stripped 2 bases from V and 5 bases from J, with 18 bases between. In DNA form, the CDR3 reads TGCAGTGCTAGAAGGTTTGAGAGTCTCGGGACTGAAGCTTTCTTT. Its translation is CSARRFESLGTEAFF.

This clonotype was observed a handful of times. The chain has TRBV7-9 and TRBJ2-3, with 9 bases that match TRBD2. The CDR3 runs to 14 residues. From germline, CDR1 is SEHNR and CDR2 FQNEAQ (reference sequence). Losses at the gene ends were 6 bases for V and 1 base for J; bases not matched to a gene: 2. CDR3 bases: TGTGCCAGCAGGCGGACTAGCGGCACAGATACGCAGTATTTT. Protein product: CASRRTSGTDTQYF. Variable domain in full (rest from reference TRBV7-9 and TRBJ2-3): DTGVSQNPRHKITKRGQNVTFRCDPISEHNRLYWYRQTLGQGPEFLTYFQNEAQLEKSRLLSDRFSAERPKGSFSTLEIQRTEQGDSAMYLCASRRTSGTDTQYFGPGTRLTVL.

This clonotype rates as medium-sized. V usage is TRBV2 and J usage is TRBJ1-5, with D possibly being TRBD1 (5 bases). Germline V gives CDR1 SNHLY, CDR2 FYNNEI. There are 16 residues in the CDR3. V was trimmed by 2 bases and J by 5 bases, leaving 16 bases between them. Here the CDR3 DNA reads TGTGCCAGCAGTGAAATGTGGAGGGGAGTGGATCAGCCCCAGCATTTT. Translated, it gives CASSEMWRGVDQPQHF.

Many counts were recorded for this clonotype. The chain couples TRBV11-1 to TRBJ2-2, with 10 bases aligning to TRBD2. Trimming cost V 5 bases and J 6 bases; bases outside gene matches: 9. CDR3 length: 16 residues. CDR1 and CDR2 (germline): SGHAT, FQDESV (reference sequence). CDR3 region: CASSTPSGSWAGELFF. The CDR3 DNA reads TGTGCCAGCAGCACGCCTAGCGGGAGTTGGGCCGGGGAGCTGTTTTTT.

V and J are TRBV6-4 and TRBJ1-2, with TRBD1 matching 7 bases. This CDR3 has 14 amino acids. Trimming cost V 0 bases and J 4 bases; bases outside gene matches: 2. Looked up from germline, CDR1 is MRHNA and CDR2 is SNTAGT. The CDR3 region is CASSDSGQPYGYTF. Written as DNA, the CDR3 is TGTGCCAGCAGTGACTCGGGACAGCCCTATGGCTACACCTTC.

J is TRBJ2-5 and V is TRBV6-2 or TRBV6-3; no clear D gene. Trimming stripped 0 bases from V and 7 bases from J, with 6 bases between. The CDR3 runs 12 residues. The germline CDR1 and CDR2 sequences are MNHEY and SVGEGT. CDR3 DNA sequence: TGTGCCAGCAGTTACTCGATGGCGACCCAGTACTTC. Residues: CASSYSMATQYF.

CDR3 nucleotide sequence: TGTGCCAGCAGTGGGAACTCGAGGGGGACAGGTCTTGAAAAACTGTTTTTT. As protein: CASSGNSRGTGLEKLFF. The V call is TRBV6-6, the J call TRBJ1-4; 8 bases fit TRBD1. J gave up 7 bases and V 5 bases, and 15 bases lay outside the gene matches. The CDR3 runs 17 residues. Germline V gives CDR1 MNHNY, CDR2 SVGAGI (reference sequence).

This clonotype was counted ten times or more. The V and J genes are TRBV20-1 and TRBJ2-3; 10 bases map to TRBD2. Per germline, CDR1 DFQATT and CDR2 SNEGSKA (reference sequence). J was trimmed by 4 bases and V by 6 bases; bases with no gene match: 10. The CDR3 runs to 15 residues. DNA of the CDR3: TGCAGTGCACAAAAAAGCGGGAGGGTATCAGATACGCAGTATTTT. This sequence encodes CSAQKSGRVSDTQYF.

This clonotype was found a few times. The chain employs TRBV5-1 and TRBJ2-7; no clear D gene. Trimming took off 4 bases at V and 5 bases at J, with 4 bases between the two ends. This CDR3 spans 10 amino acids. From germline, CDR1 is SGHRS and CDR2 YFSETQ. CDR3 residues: CASSAHEQYF. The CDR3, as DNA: TGCGCCAGCAGCGCCCACGAGCAGTACTTC.